These 15 T cell receptor beta chains were sequenced from one sample in a study of blood T cell repertoires in COVID-19. Measured with immunoSEQ multiplex PCR; TCRdb has only the in-frame clones, and not every one. Here the sample spans 250,000 to 350,000 clones, 70% to 90% being singletons. The source material was peripheral blood. These receptors originate from a woman between 45 and 60 years old who had recovered from COVID-19.

J is TRBJ1-1 and V is TRBV7-9, with a weak D call TRBD1 (6 bases). CDR1 is SEHNR, CDR2 FQNEAQ, per germline (reference sequence). Trimming stripped 5 bases from V and 0 bases from J, with 13 bases between. CDR3 size: 15 residues. The CDR3 DNA reads TGTGCCAGCAGCCCGCCGGGACACCTGAACACTGAAGCTTTCTTT. Translating gives CASSPPGHLNTEAFF.

This chain connects TRBV19 to TRBJ1-5; tentative D call: TRBD1 (6 bases). The germline CDR1 and CDR2 sequences are LNHDA and SQIVND (reference sequence). CDR3 length: 13 amino acids. The V end lost 4 bases, the J end lost 5 bases, and 9 bases lay between the germline ends. The CDR3 DNA sequence: TGTGCCAGTAGTAGACAGGATTATCAGCCCCAGCATTTT. This encodes CASSRQDYQPQHF.

The chain combines TRBV28 with TRBJ2-7; TRBD1 is a possible D gene (7 bases). The CDR3 length is 20 residues. The germline V and J ends were trimmed by 2 bases and 1 base, with 27 bases remaining between them. Germline-derived CDR1 and CDR2 are MDHEN and SYDVKM. The CDR3 nucleotides read TGTGCCAGCAGTTTAGATGAGTTGGGGGCAGGGGGGTTGACTTCCTACGAGCAGTACTTC. As protein: CASSLDELGAGGLTSYEQYF.

The chain employs TRBV21-1 and TRBJ1-1. TRBV21-1 represents a pseudogene. CDR3 length: 14 amino acids. The CDR3: CARPSGESDTEAFF. Written as DNA, the CDR3 is TGTGCCAGACCGTCGGGGGAAAGCGACACTGAAGCTTTCTTT.

This clone showed up just a few times. The chain uses TRBV7-2 and TRBJ1-6; no firm D call. The CDR3 loop spans 16 amino acids. CDR1 is SGHTA and CDR2 is FQGNSA in the germline V gene. Between the trimmed V and J ends, which lost 0 bases and 9 bases, there was a span of 15 bases. CDR3 amino acids: CASSLASHTTGSPLHF. In DNA, the CDR3 is TGTGCCAGCAGCTTAGCTTCCCACACTACGGGTTCACCCCTCCACTTT.

The chain employs TRBV13 and TRBJ2-3; 7 bases agree with TRBD2. Per the germline V gene, CDR1 is PRHDT and CDR2 is FYEKMQ (reference sequence). This CDR3 region has 16 residues. Trimming removed 1 base from V and 3 bases from J; junction bases left unmatched: 7. The CDR3 loop is CASSLDTGGLTDTQYF. CDR3 bases: TGTGCCAGCAGCTTAGATACGGGGGGACTAACAGATACGCAGTATTTT.

This clone has just a few counts. The chain combines TRBV27 with TRBJ2-7; 9 bases line up with TRBD2. From germline, CDR1 is MNHEY and CDR2 SMNVEV (reference sequence). The CDR3 spans 19 residues. Unmatched junction bases numbered 18, after V lost 6 bases and J lost 0 bases. CDR3 nucleotides: TGTGCCAGCAGGGGGCTAGGGCTAGCGGGGCCCCAAATCTCCTACGAGCAGTACTTC. It yields the protein CASRGLGLAGPQISYEQYF.

This clone is a singleton in its sample. V gene TRBV19 combines with J gene TRBJ1-5; D unresolved. Trimming left V 3 bases short and J 4 bases short, with 13 bases between. This CDR3 contains 15 residues. In germline, CDR1 is LNHDA, CDR2 SQIVND (reference sequence). The CDR3 is CASSITAGRNQPQHF. The CDR3 DNA follows: TGTGCCAGTAGTATCACGGCCGGGAGGAATCAGCCCCAGCATTTT.

The chain employs TRBV29-1 and TRBJ1-1, with D perhaps TRBD1 (5 bases). V was trimmed by 0 bases and J by 10 bases, leaving 12 bases between them. CDR1 is SQVTM, CDR2 ANQGSEA, per germline. This CDR3 has 12 residues. DNA of the CDR3: TGCAGCGTTGAAGATCCAGGGCAGGGAGCTTTCTTT. Translating gives CSVEDPGQGAFF.

V and J are TRBV6-5 and TRBJ2-3; the D gene is possibly TRBD1 (6 bases). The CDR3 has 14 amino acids. Trimming left V 5 bases short and J 3 bases short, with 12 bases between. Germline V gives CDR1 MNHEY, CDR2 SVGAGI. The CDR3 bases are TGTGCCAGCAGTCCTCAGGGGTTGACAGATACGCAGTATTTT. Residues: CASSPQGLTDTQYF.

This clone was found a few times. The rearrangement links TRBV27 to TRBJ2-5; D is ambiguous. The CDR3 length is 13 residues. The germline gives CDR1 MNHEY, CDR2 SMNVEV (reference sequence). Trimming shortened V by 4 bases and J by 1 base, and 7 bases separated the two germline ends. CDR3 bases: TGTGCCAGCAGTTCCAGGCCCCAAGAGACCCAGTACTTC. Translation gives CASSSRPQETQYF.

The chain joins TRBV6-1 to TRBJ2-2; 10 bases are shared with TRBD1. Unmatched junction bases numbered 2, after V lost 3 bases and J lost 4 bases. The V gene's germline CDR1 is MNHNS and CDR2 SASEGT. CDR3 length: 15 amino acids. The CDR3 region has the DNA TGTGCCAGCAGTGAGACAGGGGGCGTCACCGGGGAGCTGTTTTTT. It is translated as CASSETGGVTGELFF.

This rearrangement joins TRBV4-2 to TRBJ2-1, with TRBD2 matching over 8 bases. The CDR3 has 16 residues. J lost 4 bases, V lost 4 bases, and 9 bases had no gene match. CDR1 and CDR2 from the germline V gene are LGHNA and YNFKEQ. This CDR3 is CASSPKQGGRYNEQFF. As DNA, the CDR3 is TGTGCCAGCAGCCCAAAACAGGGCGGGAGGTACAATGAGCAGTTCTTC.

This sequence joins TRBV7-9 and TRBJ2-1; maybe TRBD1 (6 bases). The V end lost 5 bases, the J end lost 10 bases, and 18 bases lay between the germline ends. Germline CDR1 and CDR2: SEHNR and FQNEAQ (reference sequence). The CDR3 sequence is 14 residues long. CDR3 sequence (DNA): TGTGCCAGCAGCAGAGAAAGGACAGTGGACGAGCAGTTCTTC. Amino acids: CASSRERTVDEQFF.

The chain recombines TRBV6-6 with TRBJ2-1; D is undetermined. Germline V gene data show CDR1 as MNHNY and CDR2 as SVGAGI (reference sequence). Trimming left V 6 bases short and J 0 bases short, with 6 bases between. The CDR3 sequence is 13 residues long. CDR3 in amino acids: CASSPGSYNEQFF. CDR3 in DNA: TGTGCCAGCAGCCCAGGCTCCTACAATGAGCAGTTCTTC.